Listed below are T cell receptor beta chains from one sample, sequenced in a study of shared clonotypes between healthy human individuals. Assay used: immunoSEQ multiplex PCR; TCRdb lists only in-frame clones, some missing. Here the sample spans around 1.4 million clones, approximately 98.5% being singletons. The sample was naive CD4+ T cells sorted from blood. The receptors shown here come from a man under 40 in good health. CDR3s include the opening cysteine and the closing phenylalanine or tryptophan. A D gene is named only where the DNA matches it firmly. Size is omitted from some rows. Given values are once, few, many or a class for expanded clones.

CDR3nt: TGTGCCAGCAGCCGTAAAGAAAAACTGTTTTTT
CDR3aa: CASSRKEKLFF
v_gene: TRBV7-6
abundance: -
d_gene: -
j_gene: TRBJ1-4

CDR3nt: TGCGCCAGCAGCTTGGCCGGGGATGAGCAGTACTTC
CDR3aa: CASSLAGDEQYF
v_gene: TRBV5-1
abundance: once
d_gene: -
j_gene: TRBJ2-7

CDR3nt: TGTGCCAGCAGCTGGGGACAGGGGAATGCCTACGAGCAGTACTTC
CDR3aa: CASSWGQGNAYEQYF
v_gene: TRBV7-2
abundance: -
d_gene: TRBD1
j_gene: TRBJ2-7

CDR3nt: TGTGCCAGCTCACCACCGGGCAGGAACACTGAAGCTTTCTTT
CDR3aa: CASSPPGRNTEAFF
v_gene: TRBV18
abundance: -
d_gene: -
j_gene: TRBJ1-1

CDR3nt: TGCGCCAGCAGCCAAGGAATAAATTGGGGGAACGACAATGAGCAGTTCTTC
CDR3aa: CASSQGINWGNDNEQFF
v_gene: TRBV4-1
abundance: -
d_gene: -
j_gene: TRBJ2-1

CDR3nt: TGTGCCAGCAGCTTAGCGGGACTCTCCTACGAGCAGTACTTC
CDR3aa: CASSLAGLSYEQYF
v_gene: TRBV11-3
abundance: -
d_gene: -
j_gene: TRBJ2-7

CDR3nt: TGTGCCAGCCTGAGGGTAGCGGGAGCGGGTGAGCAGTTCTTC
CDR3aa: CASLRVAGAGEQFF
v_gene: TRBV2
abundance: -
d_gene: TRBD2
j_gene: TRBJ2-1

CDR3nt: TGTGCCAGCAGTCGTCGGACAGGGGGCACTGAGCAGTTCTTC
CDR3aa: CASSRRTGGTEQFF
v_gene: TRBV28
abundance: -
d_gene: TRBD1
j_gene: TRBJ2-1

CDR3nt: TGCGCCAGCAGTGAGTACGGACAGGGAGGAGAGACCCAGTACTTC
CDR3aa: CASSEYGQGGETQYF
v_gene: TRBV10-1
abundance: -
d_gene: TRBD1
j_gene: TRBJ2-5

CDR3nt: TGTGCCAGCAGCTTTCAGGGACGGACAGATACGCAGTATTTT
CDR3aa: CASSFQGRTDTQYF
v_gene: TRBV7-2
abundance: -
d_gene: -
j_gene: TRBJ2-3

CDR3nt: TGTGCCACCAGCAGGGGACAGATAGGGGAAGATGGTGAAAAACTGTTTTTT
CDR3aa: CATSRGQIGEDGEKLFF
v_gene: TRBV15
abundance: -
d_gene: TRBD1
j_gene: TRBJ1-4

CDR3nt: TGCAGCGTTGAGGGTGGAGACTATTCCTGGGGGAGCTCCTACAATGAGCAGTTCTTC
CDR3aa: CSVEGGDYSWGSSYNEQFF
v_gene: TRBV29-1
abundance: -
d_gene: -
j_gene: TRBJ2-1

CDR3nt: TGTGCCAGTAGTATTGGCAGAAGACCAAACACCATATATTTT
CDR3aa: CASSIGRRPNTIYF
v_gene: TRBV19
abundance: few
d_gene: -
j_gene: TRBJ1-3

CDR3nt: TGTGCCAGCATTTCGGCAGGCTTCTACCAAAGTCCGGGCTACACCTTC
CDR3aa: CASISAGFYQSPGYTF
v_gene: TRBV28
abundance: -
d_gene: -
j_gene: TRBJ1-2

CDR3nt: TGCGCCAGCAGCTTAACAAGTGGTAGCGTGACGGGGGAGCAGTACTTC
CDR3aa: CASSLTSGSVTGEQYF
v_gene: TRBV5-1
abundance: -
d_gene: -
j_gene: TRBJ2-7

CDR3nt: TGTGCCAGTAGTACGGGGCCGGGCGAAAGCAATCAGCCCCAGCATTTT
CDR3aa: CASSTGPGESNQPQHF
v_gene: TRBV19
abundance: -
d_gene: -
j_gene: TRBJ1-5

CDR3nt: TGTGCCAGCAGCTTAGGCTTCGCAGGGATGGGCACTGAAGCTTTCTTT
CDR3aa: CASSLGFAGMGTEAFF
v_gene: TRBV7-2
abundance: -
d_gene: -
j_gene: TRBJ1-1

CDR3nt: TGTGCCAGCAGCGTAGAGGGACAGGGAGCAGATACGCAGTATTTT
CDR3aa: CASSVEGQGADTQYF
v_gene: TRBV9
abundance: -
d_gene: TRBD1
j_gene: TRBJ2-3

CDR3nt: TGTGCCAGCCAAAGGAGGACAGACCCCTACAATGAGCAGTTCTTC
CDR3aa: CASQRRTDPYNEQFF
v_gene: TRBV6-1
abundance: once
d_gene: -
j_gene: TRBJ2-1

CDR3nt: TGTGCCAGCAGCATGGGACAGTACAAAAACATTCAGTACTTC
CDR3aa: CASSMGQYKNIQYF
v_gene: TRBV7-9
abundance: -
d_gene: TRBD1
j_gene: TRBJ2-4

CDR3nt: TGTGCCAGCAGCTCCCGGGACAGCCCAACCTACGAGCAGTACTTC
CDR3aa: CASSSRDSPTYEQYF
v_gene: TRBV9
abundance: -
d_gene: TRBD1
j_gene: TRBJ2-7

CDR3nt: TGTGCCAGCAGCAGTGGGGGGTTAAGGGAAAAACTGTTTTTT
CDR3aa: CASSSGGLREKLFF
v_gene: TRBV27
abundance: -
d_gene: -
j_gene: TRBJ1-4

CDR3nt: TGTGCCAGCAGACCGGGACTAGCGGGATACGAGCAGTACTTC
CDR3aa: CASRPGLAGYEQYF
v_gene: TRBV7-2
abundance: -
d_gene: TRBD2
j_gene: TRBJ2-7

CDR3nt: TGTGCCAGCCGCAAGTTACAGGGCAACGAGCAGTACTTC
CDR3aa: CASRKLQGNEQYF
v_gene: TRBV6-1
abundance: -
d_gene: -
j_gene: TRBJ2-7

CDR3nt: TGTGCCAGCAGTCAATACAGGGAGAACACCGGGGAGCTGTTTTTT
CDR3aa: CASSQYRENTGELFF
v_gene: TRBV28
abundance: -
d_gene: -
j_gene: TRBJ2-2

CDR3nt: TGTGCCAGCAGTTTATTCGGGACAGGGGTATTGGGGGAGCAGTACTTC
CDR3aa: CASSLFGTGVLGEQYF
v_gene: TRBV28
abundance: -
d_gene: TRBD1
j_gene: TRBJ2-7

CDR3nt: TGTGCCAGCAGCCTGACAGGGGAGTACTACGAGCAGTACTTC
CDR3aa: CASSLTGEYYEQYF
v_gene: TRBV7-9
abundance: -
d_gene: TRBD1
j_gene: TRBJ2-7

CDR3nt: TGTGCCACCAGCACCTATGGCGGCGCCTCCTACGAGCAGTACTTC
CDR3aa: CATSTYGGASYEQYF
v_gene: TRBV15
abundance: -
d_gene: -
j_gene: TRBJ2-7

CDR3nt: TGTGCCAGCAGCTTGGTCCAGGCCCCTGGGCCCCAGCATTTT
CDR3aa: CASSLVQAPGPQHF
v_gene: TRBV5-6
abundance: -
d_gene: -
j_gene: TRBJ1-5

CDR3nt: TGCGCCAGCAGCCAAGACTATAGCAATCAGCCCCAGCATTTT
CDR3aa: CASSQDYSNQPQHF
v_gene: TRBV4-3
abundance: -
d_gene: -
j_gene: TRBJ1-5

CDR3nt: TGTGCCAGCAGCCCGCTGTGGGATACGCAGTATTTT
CDR3aa: CASSPLWDTQYF
v_gene: TRBV5-5
abundance: -
d_gene: -
j_gene: TRBJ2-3

CDR3nt: TGTGCCAGCAGCTTAGGGCTAGCGGGAGGGAAGTTCTTC
CDR3aa: CASSLGLAGGKFF
v_gene: TRBV11-2
abundance: -
d_gene: TRBD2
j_gene: TRBJ2-1

CDR3nt: TGTGCCAGTAGTGAATCCTCAGGGGGGGAGCTGTTTTTT
CDR3aa: CASSESSGGELFF
v_gene: TRBV19
abundance: -
d_gene: -
j_gene: TRBJ2-2

CDR3nt: TGTGCCAGCAGCGTAGGGGGTGACTCCTACGAGCAGTACTTC
CDR3aa: CASSVGGDSYEQYF
v_gene: TRBV9
abundance: -
d_gene: -
j_gene: TRBJ2-7

CDR3nt: TGTGCCAGCAGATTAGGGGCCAACGTCCTGACTTTC
CDR3aa: CASRLGANVLTF
v_gene: TRBV6-6
abundance: -
d_gene: -
j_gene: TRBJ2-6

CDR3nt: TGTGCCAGCAGTGAGGGGGACAGGATTTTAGGCGGGGAGCTGTTTTTT
CDR3aa: CASSEGDRILGGELFF
v_gene: TRBV2
abundance: -
d_gene: TRBD1
j_gene: TRBJ2-2

CDR3nt: TGTGCCAGCAGCCCAACCGGGACTACCAATCATGAGCAGTTCTTC
CDR3aa: CASSPTGTTNHEQFF
v_gene: TRBV7-8
abundance: -
d_gene: TRBD2
j_gene: TRBJ2-1

CDR3nt: TGTGCCAGCAGTTCAGGACAACCATATGGCTACACCTTC
CDR3aa: CASSSGQPYGYTF
v_gene: TRBV2
abundance: -
d_gene: -
j_gene: TRBJ1-2

CDR3nt: TGTGCCAGCAGCGTAGCTCTTGGAGGCTCGGACACTGAAGCTTTCTTT
CDR3aa: CASSVALGGSDTEAFF
v_gene: TRBV9
abundance: -
d_gene: -
j_gene: TRBJ1-1

CDR3nt: TGTGCCAGCAGCGAGACGACAGGGGTGGATGGCTACACCTTC
CDR3aa: CASSETTGVDGYTF
v_gene: TRBV9
abundance: -
d_gene: TRBD1
j_gene: TRBJ1-2

CDR3nt: TGTGCCAGCAGCGCTACAGGGGCCTATGGCTACACCTTC
CDR3aa: CASSATGAYGYTF
v_gene: TRBV7-2
abundance: -
d_gene: TRBD1
j_gene: TRBJ1-2

CDR3nt: TGTGCCAGCAGCATACCGGGGGAGTCGGGTTTCTTT
CDR3aa: CASSIPGESGFF
v_gene: TRBV5-4
abundance: -
d_gene: -
j_gene: TRBJ1-1

CDR3nt: TGTGCCAGCAGTTCACCGGGACCCCCCGCGCAGTACTTC
CDR3aa: CASSSPGPPAQYF
v_gene: TRBV2
abundance: -
d_gene: -
j_gene: TRBJ2-7

CDR3nt: TGTGCCAGCAGCCGGACGGGACAGTACCAAGAGACCCAGTACTTC
CDR3aa: CASSRTGQYQETQYF
v_gene: TRBV11-2
abundance: -
d_gene: TRBD1
j_gene: TRBJ2-5

CDR3nt: TGTGCCAGCAGCTTTGCCTTACTAGCGGGAGCGGGAGAGCAGTACTTC
CDR3aa: CASSFALLAGAGEQYF
v_gene: TRBV11-2
abundance: -
d_gene: TRBD2
j_gene: TRBJ2-7

CDR3nt: TGTGCCAGCAGCACAAACAGCGGGAGTGGCACCGGGGAGCTGTTTTTT
CDR3aa: CASSTNSGSGTGELFF
v_gene: TRBV7-9
abundance: -
d_gene: TRBD2
j_gene: TRBJ2-2

CDR3nt: TGCGCCAGCAGCTCGAGACAGGGGGCCTTAATCACCGGGGAGCTGTTTTTT
CDR3aa: CASSSRQGALITGELFF
v_gene: TRBV4-3
abundance: -
d_gene: TRBD1
j_gene: TRBJ2-2

CDR3nt: TGTGCCAGCAGCTTAGCCGCAGGCGTCATGAACACTGAAGCTTTCTTT
CDR3aa: CASSLAAGVMNTEAFF
v_gene: TRBV7-9
abundance: -
d_gene: -
j_gene: TRBJ1-1

CDR3nt: TGTGCCAGCAGCGCAAGTGGACAGGAACGATCTAACTATGGCTACACCTTC
CDR3aa: CASSASGQERSNYGYTF
v_gene: TRBV9
abundance: -
d_gene: TRBD1
j_gene: TRBJ1-2

CDR3nt: TGTGCCAGCAGCCAGGAGCGAAAAAATCTGTTTTTT
CDR3aa: CASSQERKNLFF
v_gene: TRBV16
abundance: -
d_gene: -
j_gene: TRBJ1-4

CDR3nt: TGTGCCTGGGGAACCAATCAGCCCCAGCATTTT
CDR3aa: CAWGTNQPQHF
v_gene: TRBV30
abundance: -
d_gene: -
j_gene: TRBJ1-5